The entry below gives a single TCR beta chain sequence along with its context. Antigen specificity is unknown. The source of the sample is a study of cytomegalovirus exposure and HLA in healthy donors. About the research overall: Among over 300 genotyped donors, around 80% fell in the Caucasian-associated ancestry cluster. Whole-study results and caveats: TCR beta chains numbering more than 150 were designated cytomegalovirus-associated.

Germline V gene data show CDR1 as ENHRY and CDR2 as SYGVKD. CDR3 length: 15 residues. With 60 Vbeta and 13 Jbeta primers, the PCR was carried out. TCRdb keeps only in-frame clones here, not all; method: immunoSEQ multiplex PCR. This sample has roughly 100,000 clones, with 69% found just once. The sequence derives from a man younger than 40 in good health and CMV-seronegative. The V and J genes are TRBV10-3 and TRBJ2-5; 8 bases align to TRBD1. TRBJ2-7 explains the end of the DNA better; the J call may be wrong. Sequencing was performed on PBMCs. This CDR3 is CAISLGTGLSYEQYF. DNA for the CDR3: TGTGCCATCAGTCTTGGGACAGGCCTCTCCTACGAGCAGTACTTC.